This T cell receptor (beta chain) was retrieved from a study of T cell responses to AZD1222 COVID-19 vaccine. The CDR3 covers 16 residues. Germline V CDR1 and CDR2: LGHNA, YNFKEQ. With 0 bases removed from V and 2 bases from J, the gap between germline ends came to 14 bases. Whole-study findings and limits: Repertoire sampling was restricted to post-peak T cell response timepoints. Donors were largely white British and mainly female; clonal diversity was possibly underestimated. Per reports, nearly half of all spike-specific TCRs target regions that are unmutated in variants. After two AZD1222 doses, spike-specific TCR breadth and depth rose versus day 0.

Details on this clone: No antigen is known for it.

Some clones are missing from TCRdb's copy, which holds only in-frame ones; the method was immunoSEQ multiplex PCR. The table includes tens of thousands of clones, roughly nine tenths detected once. The clonotype comes from an adult who received the AZD1222 COVID-19 vaccine. V is TRBV4-2 and J is TRBJ2-7, with D possibly TRBD1 on 5 matching bases. The input for sequencing was peripheral blood, taken 28 days after the second AZD1222 dose. The CDR3 coding sequence is TGTGCCAGCAGCCAAGATTTGCAGGGTGGCCCCTACGAGCAGTACTTC. This codes for CASSQDLQGGPYEQYF.